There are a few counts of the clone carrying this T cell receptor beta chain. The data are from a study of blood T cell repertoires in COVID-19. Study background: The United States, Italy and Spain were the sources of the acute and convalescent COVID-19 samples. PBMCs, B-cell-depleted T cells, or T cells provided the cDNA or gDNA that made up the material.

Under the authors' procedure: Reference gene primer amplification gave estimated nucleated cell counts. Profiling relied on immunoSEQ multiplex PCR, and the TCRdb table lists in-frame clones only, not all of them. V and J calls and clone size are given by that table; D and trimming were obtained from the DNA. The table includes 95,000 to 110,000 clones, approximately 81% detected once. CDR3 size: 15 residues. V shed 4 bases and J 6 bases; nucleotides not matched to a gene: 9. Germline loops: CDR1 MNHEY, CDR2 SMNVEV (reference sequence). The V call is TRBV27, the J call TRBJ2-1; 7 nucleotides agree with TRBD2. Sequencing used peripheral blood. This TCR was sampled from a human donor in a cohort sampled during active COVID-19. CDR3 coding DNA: TGTGCCAGCAGTTACGAGGGACTATCCCTCAATGAGCAGTTCTTC. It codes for CASSYEGLSLNEQFF.